These T cell receptor beta chains were read from a single sample in a study of T cell responses to AZD1222 COVID-19 vaccine. Clones were read by immunoSEQ multiplex PCR, and TCRdb kept only the in-frame ones, dropping some. The data show 100,000 to 150,000 clones, 88% seen once. Sequenced material: peripheral blood, taken on day 0 of AZD1222 vaccination. The origin of the receptors is an adult in good health. CDR3s include the opening cysteine and the closing phenylalanine or tryptophan.

V gene | CDR3 protein
TRBV7-3 | CASSPGQGVREQYF
TRBV21-1 | CASSKALPGGGNTIYF
TRBV15 | CATSRVRGGAYNEQFF
TRBV30 | CAWSVGRGPGYTF
TRBV28 | CASSPLRGFETQYF
TRBV5-1 | CASSLPQGNTEAFF
TRBV12-3/TRBV12-4 | CASSQGAFQPQHF
TRBV10-3 | CAIRQGARDEQYF
TRBV4-3 | CASSQDGTGRNTIYF
TRBV6-5 | CATFAAVTGELFF
TRBV6-5 | CASREVGQAYEQYF
TRBV9 | CASSDGQFNYGYTF
TRBV6-5 | CASSYSGGRRSYEQYF
TRBV3-1/TRBV3-2 | CASSQQRGGTGERDTQYF
TRBV5-1 | CASRPETGYYEQYF
TRBV20-1 | CSASPQGWEGQETQYF
TRBV7-9 | CASSLLGSGDDEQFF
TRBV18 | CASSPGTGPNEQFF